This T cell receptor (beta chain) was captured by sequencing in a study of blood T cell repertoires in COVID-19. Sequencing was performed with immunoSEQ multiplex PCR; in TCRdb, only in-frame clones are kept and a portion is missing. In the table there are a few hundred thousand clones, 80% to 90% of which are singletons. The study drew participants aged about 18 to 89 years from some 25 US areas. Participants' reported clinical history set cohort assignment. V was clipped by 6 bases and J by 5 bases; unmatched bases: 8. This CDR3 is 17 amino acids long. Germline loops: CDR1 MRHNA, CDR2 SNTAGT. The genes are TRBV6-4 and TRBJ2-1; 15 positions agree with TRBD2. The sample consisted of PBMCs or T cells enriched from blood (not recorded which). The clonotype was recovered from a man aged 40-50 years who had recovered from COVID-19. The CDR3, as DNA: TGTGCCAGCAGAAGGGCACGGACTAGCGGGGGGGACAATGAGCAGTTCTTC. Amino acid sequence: CASRRARTSGGDNEQFF.